This T cell receptor beta chain stems from a study of blood T cell repertoires in COVID-19. Turning to the study itself: Some COVID-19 samples were acute and others convalescent; all came from the United States, Italy and Spain. PBMCs, B-cell-depleted T cells, or T cells provided the cDNA or gDNA that made up the material.

Per the authors' pipeline: Reference gene primer amplification gave nucleated cell count estimates. The method was immunoSEQ multiplex PCR; TCRdb's version includes in-frame clones alone and lacks a portion of them. Clone size and V and J calls were adopted from that table, with D and trimming inferred from the DNA. The sample has about 73,000 clones, 75% to 90% seen once. From germline, CDR1 is LNHDA and CDR2 SQIVND (reference sequence). V lost 4 bases and J lost 6, with 12 bases in between. The CDR3 has 13 amino acids. The source of this sequence is a man older than 75 with acute or convalescent COVID-19. Sequencing was done on a sample of peripheral blood. This chain links TRBV19 with TRBJ1-2, with D possibly being TRBD1 (5 bases). The CDR3 loop is CASSSRGYNGYTF. The CDR3 DNA follows: TGTGCCAGTAGTAGTAGGGGTTATAATGGCTACACCTTC.